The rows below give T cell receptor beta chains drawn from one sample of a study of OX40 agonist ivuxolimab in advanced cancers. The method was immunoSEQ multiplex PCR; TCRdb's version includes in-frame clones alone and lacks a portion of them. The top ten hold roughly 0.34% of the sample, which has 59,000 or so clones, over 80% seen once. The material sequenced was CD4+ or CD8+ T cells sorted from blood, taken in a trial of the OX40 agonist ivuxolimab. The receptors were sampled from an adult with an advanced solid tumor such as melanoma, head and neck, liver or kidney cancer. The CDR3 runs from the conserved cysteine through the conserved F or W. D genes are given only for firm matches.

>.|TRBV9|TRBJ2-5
CASSGLQETQYF
TGTGCCAGCAGCGGCCTCCAAGAGACCCAGTACTTC
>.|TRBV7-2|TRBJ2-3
CASSSSYTDTQYF
TGTGCCAGCAGCTCTTCCTACACAGATACGCAGTATTTT
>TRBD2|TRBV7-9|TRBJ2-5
CASSFGTSGGQETQYF
TGTGCCAGCAGCTTCGGGACTAGCGGGGGACAAGAGACCCAGTACTTC
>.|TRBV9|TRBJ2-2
CASSVTQSSGGELFF
TGTGCCAGCAGCGTTACACAATCTTCTGGCGGGGAGCTGTTTTTT
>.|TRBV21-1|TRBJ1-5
CASSPFLGRGLTGNQPQHF
TGTGCCAGCAGCCCCTTTTTGGGCAGGGGGCTCACGGGCAATCAGCCCCAGCATTTT
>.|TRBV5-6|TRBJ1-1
CASSLGTEAFF
TGTGCCAGCAGCTTGGGGACTGAAGCTTTCTTT
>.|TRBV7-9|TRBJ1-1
CASSSSTEMNTEAFF
TGTGCCAGCAGCTCCTCGACAGAAATGAACACTGAAGCTTTCTTT
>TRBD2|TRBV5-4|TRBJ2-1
CASSLAGAGGYYNEQFF
TGTGCCAGCAGCTTGGCCGGAGCGGGGGGTTACTACAATGAGCAGTTCTTC
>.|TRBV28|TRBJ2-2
CASTGTNTGELFF
TGTGCCAGCACAGGAACCAACACCGGGGAGCTGTTTTTT
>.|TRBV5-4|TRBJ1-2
CASSLWRGSLSNYGYTF
TGTGCCAGCAGCTTGTGGAGGGGGTCCCTCTCTAACTATGGCTACACCTTC
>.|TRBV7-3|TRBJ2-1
CASSLSRAYNEQFF
TGTGCCAGCAGCTTATCACGAGCCTACAATGAGCAGTTCTTC
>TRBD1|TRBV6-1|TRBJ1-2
CASSKVQGRNYGYTF
TGTGCCAGCAGTAAAGTACAGGGGAGGAACTATGGCTACACCTTC
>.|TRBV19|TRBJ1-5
CASSTRDTEYSNQPQHF
TGTGCCAGTAGTACCCGGGACACAGAATATAGCAATCAGCCCCAGCATTTT
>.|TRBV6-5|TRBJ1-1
CASIGYMNTEAFF
TGTGCCAGCATAGGATACATGAACACTGAAGCTTTCTTT
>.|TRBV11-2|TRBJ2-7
CASSFSEGNIYEQYF
TGTGCCAGCAGCTTTTCTGAGGGGAATATATACGAGCAGTACTTC
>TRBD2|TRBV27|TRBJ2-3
CASIPRGSTDTQYF
TGTGCCAGCATCCCGCGGGGGAGCACAGATACGCAGTATTTT
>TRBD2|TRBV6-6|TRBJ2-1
CASSRLAGIGNEQFF
TGTGCCAGCAGTCGACTAGCGGGAATCGGCAATGAGCAGTTCTTC
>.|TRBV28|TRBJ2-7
CASSSGIPYEQYF
TGTGCCAGCAGTTCCGGGATTCCCTACGAGCAGTACTTC